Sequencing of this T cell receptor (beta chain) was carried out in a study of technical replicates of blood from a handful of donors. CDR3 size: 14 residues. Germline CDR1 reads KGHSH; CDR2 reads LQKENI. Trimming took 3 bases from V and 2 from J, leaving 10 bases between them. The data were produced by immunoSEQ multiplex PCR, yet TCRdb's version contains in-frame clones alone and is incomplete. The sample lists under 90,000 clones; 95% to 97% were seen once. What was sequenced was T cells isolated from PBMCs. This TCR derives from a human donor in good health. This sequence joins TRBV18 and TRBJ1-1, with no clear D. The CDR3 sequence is CASSPSTRNTEAFF. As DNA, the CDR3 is TGTGCCAGCTCACCGTCAACGAGAAACACTGAAGCTTTCTTT.